The entry that follows covers one TCR beta chain sequence. Its antigen is not known. This sample was included in a study of OX40 agonist ivuxolimab in advanced cancers. Study-wide findings and caveats: The study observed clonal expansion of CD4+ and CD8+ blood T cells by week 6 at 0.1 to 3.0 mg/kg. Averaging showed that CD8+ T cells had more expanded clones than CD4+ did.

Sequenced by immunoSEQ multiplex PCR; TCRdb stores in-frame clones only, minus some. The table has about 130,000 clones, around nine tenths seen once; the top ten hold roughly 0.99%. J gave up 4 bases and V 4 bases, and 15 bases lay outside the gene matches. Germline-derived CDR1 and CDR2 are LGHNA and YNFKEQ. The CDR3 length is 17 residues. V usage is TRBV4-2 and J usage is TRBJ1-1; the match to TRBD1 covers 7 bases. The input for sequencing was CD4+ or CD8+ T cells sorted from blood, taken in a trial of the OX40 agonist ivuxolimab. The receptor was derived from an adult with an advanced solid tumor such as melanoma, head and neck, liver or kidney cancer. CDR3 in DNA: TGTGCCAGCAGCCCAGGGGGTGACGGCGTCGCGAGCACTGAAGCTTTCTTT. Amino acids: CASSPGGDGVASTEAFF.